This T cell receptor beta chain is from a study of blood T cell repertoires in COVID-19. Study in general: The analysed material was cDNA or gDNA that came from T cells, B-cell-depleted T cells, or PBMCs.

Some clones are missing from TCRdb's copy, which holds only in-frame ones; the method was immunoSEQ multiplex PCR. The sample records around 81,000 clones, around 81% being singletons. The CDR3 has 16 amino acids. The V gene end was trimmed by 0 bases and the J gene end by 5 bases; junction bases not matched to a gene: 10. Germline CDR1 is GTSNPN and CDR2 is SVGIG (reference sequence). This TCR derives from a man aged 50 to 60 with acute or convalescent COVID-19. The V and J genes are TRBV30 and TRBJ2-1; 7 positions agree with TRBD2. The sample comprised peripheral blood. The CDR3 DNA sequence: TGTGCCTGGAGTGTACAAGGGAGGGTTGTGAACAATGAGCAGTTCTTC. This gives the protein CAWSVQGRVVNNEQFF. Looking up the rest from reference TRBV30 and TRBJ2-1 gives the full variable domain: SQTIHQWPATLVQPVGSPLSLECTVEGTSNPNLYWYRQAAGRGLQLLFYSVGIGQISSEVPQNLSASRPQDRQFILSSKKLLLSDSGFYLCAWSVQGRVVNNEQFFGPGTRLTVL.